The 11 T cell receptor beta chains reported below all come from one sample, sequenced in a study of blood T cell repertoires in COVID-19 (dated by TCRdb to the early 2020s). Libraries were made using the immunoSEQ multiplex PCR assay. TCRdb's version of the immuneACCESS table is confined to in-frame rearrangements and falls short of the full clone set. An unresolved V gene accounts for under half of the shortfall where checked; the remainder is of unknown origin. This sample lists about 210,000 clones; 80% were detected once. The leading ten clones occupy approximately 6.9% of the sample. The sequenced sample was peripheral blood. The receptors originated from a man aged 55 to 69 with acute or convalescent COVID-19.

The DNA for the CDR3 is TGTGCCAGCAGCTTGGTGAGGGTTCGGCAGGAGACCCAGTACTTC. Translating gives CASSLVRVRQETQYF. The genes are TRBV5-6 and TRBJ2-5, with D perhaps matching TRBD2 (5 bases). The CDR3 has 15 residues. Trimming took off 0 bases at V and 5 bases at J, with 14 bases between the two ends. Germline V CDR1 and CDR2: SGHDT, YYEEEE.

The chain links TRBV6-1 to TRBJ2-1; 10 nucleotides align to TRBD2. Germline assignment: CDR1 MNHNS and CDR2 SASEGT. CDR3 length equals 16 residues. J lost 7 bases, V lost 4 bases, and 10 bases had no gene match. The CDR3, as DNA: TGTGCCAGCAGTGGGCTAGCGGGAGTAGTGAGGAATGAGCAGTTCTTC. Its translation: CASSGLAGVVRNEQFF.

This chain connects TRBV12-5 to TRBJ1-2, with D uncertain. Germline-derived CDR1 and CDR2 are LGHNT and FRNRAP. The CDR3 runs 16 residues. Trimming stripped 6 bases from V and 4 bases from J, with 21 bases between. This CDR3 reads CASGRQGSSSSYGYTF. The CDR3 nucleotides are TGTGCTAGTGGCCGCCAAGGGAGTTCTTCCTCCTATGGCTACACCTTC.

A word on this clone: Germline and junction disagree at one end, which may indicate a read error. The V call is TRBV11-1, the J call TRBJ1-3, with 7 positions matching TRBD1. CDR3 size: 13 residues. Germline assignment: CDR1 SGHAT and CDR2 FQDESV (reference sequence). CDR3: CASSRTVPGQNIF. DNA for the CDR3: TGTGCCAGCAGCCGAACCGTTCCGGGACAGAATATTTTT.

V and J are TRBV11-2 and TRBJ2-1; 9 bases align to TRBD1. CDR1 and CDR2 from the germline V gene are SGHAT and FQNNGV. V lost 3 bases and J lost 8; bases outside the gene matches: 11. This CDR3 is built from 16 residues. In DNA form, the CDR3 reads TGTGCCAGCAGCTTCGCCGCGGGACAGGGCAGCCATGAGCAGTTCTTC. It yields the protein CASSFAAGQGSHEQFF. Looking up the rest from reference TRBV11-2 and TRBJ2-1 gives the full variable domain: EAGVAQSPRYKIIEKRQSVAFWCNPISGHATLYWYQQILGQGPKLLIQFQNNGVVDDSQLPKDRFSAERLKGVDSTLKIQPAKLEDSAVYLCASSFAAGQGSHEQFFGPGTRLTVL.

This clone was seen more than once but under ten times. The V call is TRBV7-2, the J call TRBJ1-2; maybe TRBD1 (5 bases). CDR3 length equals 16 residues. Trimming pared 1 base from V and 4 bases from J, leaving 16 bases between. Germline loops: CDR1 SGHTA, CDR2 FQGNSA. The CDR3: CASSLEGSGPRYGYTF. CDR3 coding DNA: TGTGCCAGCAGCTTAGAGGGCTCAGGGCCACGCTATGGCTACACCTTC. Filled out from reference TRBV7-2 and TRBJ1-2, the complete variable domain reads GAGVSQSPSNKVTEKGKDVELRCDPISGHTALYWYRQSLGQGLEFLIYFQGNSAPDKSGLPSDRFSAERTGGSVSTLTIQRTQQEDSAVYLCASSLEGSGPRYGYTFGSGTRLTVV.

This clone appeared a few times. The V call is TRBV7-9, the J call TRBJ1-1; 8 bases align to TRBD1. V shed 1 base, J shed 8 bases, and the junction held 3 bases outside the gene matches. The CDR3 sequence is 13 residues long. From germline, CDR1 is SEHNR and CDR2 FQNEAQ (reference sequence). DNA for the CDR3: TGTGCCAGCAGCTTAGGGACAGGGCAGGAAGCTTTCTTT. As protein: CASSLGTGQEAFF.

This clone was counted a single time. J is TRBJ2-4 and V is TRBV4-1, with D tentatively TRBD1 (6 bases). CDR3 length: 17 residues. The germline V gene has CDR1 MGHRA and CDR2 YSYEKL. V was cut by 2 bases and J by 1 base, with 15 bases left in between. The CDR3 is CASSQSSQGFAKNIQYF. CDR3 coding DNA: TGCGCCAGCAGCCAATCCTCACAGGGATTTGCCAAAAACATTCAGTACTTC.

The DNA for the CDR3 is TGCGCCAGCAGTGTTGGGAGCTCTGGAAACACCATATATTTT. The encoded protein is CASSVGSSGNTIYF. The chain has TRBV10-2 and TRBJ1-3, with no clear D. This CDR3 is 14 amino acids long. Germline-derived CDR1 and CDR2 are WSHSY and SAAADI. With 4 bases removed from V and 0 bases from J, the gap between germline ends came to 7 bases.

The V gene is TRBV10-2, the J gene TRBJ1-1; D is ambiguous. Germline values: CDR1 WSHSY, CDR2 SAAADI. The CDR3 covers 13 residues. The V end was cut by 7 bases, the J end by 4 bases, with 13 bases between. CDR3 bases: TGCGCCAGCAAGCCTCTGGGCAGCACTGAAGCTTTCTTT. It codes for CASKPLGSTEAFF.

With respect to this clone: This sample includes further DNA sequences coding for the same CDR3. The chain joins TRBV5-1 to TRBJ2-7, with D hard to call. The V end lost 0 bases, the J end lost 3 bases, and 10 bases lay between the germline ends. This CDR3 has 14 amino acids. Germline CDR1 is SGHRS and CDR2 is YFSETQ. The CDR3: CASSLGGGSYEQYF. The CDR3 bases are TGCGCCAGCAGCTTGGGTGGCGGAAGCTACGAGCAGTACTTC.